This T cell receptor (beta chain) was captured in a study of blood T cell repertoires in COVID-19. The protocol was immunoSEQ multiplex PCR, while the TCRdb copy is restricted to in-frame clones and leaves out a portion. Among 50,000 or so clones, approximately 88% were seen once, and the ten largest hold around a quarter. The table lists this clone with a few counts. Trimming cost V 4 bases and J 4 bases; bases outside gene matches: 3. CDR1 and CDR2 (germline): SNHLY, FYNNEI. There are 15 residues in the CDR3. V usage is TRBV2 and J usage is TRBJ2-3; TRBD2 agrees at 12 bases. The receptor comes from a human donor in a cohort sampled during active COVID-19. Sequenced sample: peripheral blood. CDR3 nucleotide sequence: TGTGCCAGCAGTGGCCTAGCGGGAGGGGCAGATACGCAGTATTTT. Encoded protein: CASSGLAGGADTQYF.